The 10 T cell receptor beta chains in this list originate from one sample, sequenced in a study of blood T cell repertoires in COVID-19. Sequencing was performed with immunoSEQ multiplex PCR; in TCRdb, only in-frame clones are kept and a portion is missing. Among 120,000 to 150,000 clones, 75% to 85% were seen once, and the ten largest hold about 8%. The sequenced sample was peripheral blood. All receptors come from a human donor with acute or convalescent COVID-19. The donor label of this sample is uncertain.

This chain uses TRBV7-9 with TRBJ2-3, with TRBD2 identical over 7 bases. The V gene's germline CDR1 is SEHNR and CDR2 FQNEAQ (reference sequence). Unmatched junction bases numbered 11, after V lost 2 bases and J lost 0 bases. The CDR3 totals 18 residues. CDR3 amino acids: CASSLKGLLRKSTDTQYF. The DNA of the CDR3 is TGTGCCAGCAGCTTAAAGGGACTACTACGAAAAAGCACAGATACGCAGTATTTT.

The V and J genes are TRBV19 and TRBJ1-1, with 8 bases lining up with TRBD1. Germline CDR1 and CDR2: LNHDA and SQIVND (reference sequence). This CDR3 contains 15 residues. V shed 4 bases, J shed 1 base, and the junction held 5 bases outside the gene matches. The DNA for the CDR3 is TGTGCCAGTAGTAAATCCGGGACAGGGAACACTGAAGCTTTCTTT. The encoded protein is CASSKSGTGNTEAFF.

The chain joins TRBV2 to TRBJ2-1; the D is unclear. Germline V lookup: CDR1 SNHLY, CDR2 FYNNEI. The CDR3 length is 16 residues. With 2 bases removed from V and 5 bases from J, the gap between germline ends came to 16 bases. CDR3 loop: CASSESHLSAHNEQFF. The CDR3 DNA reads TGTGCCAGCAGTGAAAGCCACCTTAGTGCCCACAATGAGCAGTTCTTC.

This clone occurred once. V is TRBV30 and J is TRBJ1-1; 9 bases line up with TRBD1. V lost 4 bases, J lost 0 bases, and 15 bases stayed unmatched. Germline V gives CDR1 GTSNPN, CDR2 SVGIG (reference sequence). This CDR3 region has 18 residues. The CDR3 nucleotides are TGTGCCTGGACCCCTCTTCGACAGGGGGAGGGGTTGAACACTGAAGCTTTCTTT. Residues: CAWTPLRQGEGLNTEAFF. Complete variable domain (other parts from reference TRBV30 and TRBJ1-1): SQTIHQWPATLVQPVGSPLSLECTVEGTSNPNLYWYRQAAGRGLQLLFYSVGIGQISSEVPQNLSASRPQDRQFILSSKKLLLSDSGFYLCAWTPLRQGEGLNTEAFFGQGTRLTVV.

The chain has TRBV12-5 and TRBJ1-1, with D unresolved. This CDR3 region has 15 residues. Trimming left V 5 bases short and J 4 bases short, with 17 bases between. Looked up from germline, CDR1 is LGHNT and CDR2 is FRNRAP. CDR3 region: CASGPSMPPGTEAFF. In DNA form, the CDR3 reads TGTGCTAGTGGTCCCTCAATGCCCCCGGGCACTGAAGCTTTCTTT.

The CDR3 loop reads CASSPPSGGAVDTQYF. The CDR3 nucleotides read TGTGCCAGCAGCCCCCCTTCCGGGGGGGCCGTAGATACGCAGTATTTT. This chain uses TRBV9 with TRBJ2-3; 8 bases agree with TRBD2. This CDR3 comprises 16 residues. Unmatched junction bases numbered 12, after V lost 4 bases and J lost 5 bases. CDR1 SGDLS and CDR2 YYNGEE come from the germline V gene.

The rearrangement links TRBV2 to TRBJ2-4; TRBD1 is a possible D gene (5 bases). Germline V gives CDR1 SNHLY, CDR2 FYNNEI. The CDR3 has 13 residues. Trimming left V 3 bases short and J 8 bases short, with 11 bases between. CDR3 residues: CASSDSGAYIQYF. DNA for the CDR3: TGTGCCAGCAGTGACAGTGGGGCCTACATTCAGTACTTC.

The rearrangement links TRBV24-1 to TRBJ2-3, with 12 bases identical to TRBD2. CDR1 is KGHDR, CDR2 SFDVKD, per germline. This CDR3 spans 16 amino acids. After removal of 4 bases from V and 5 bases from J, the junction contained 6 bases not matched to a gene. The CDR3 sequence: CATSDSSGGAIDTQYF. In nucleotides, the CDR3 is TGTGCCACCAGTGACTCTAGCGGGGGGGCCATAGATACGCAGTATTTT.

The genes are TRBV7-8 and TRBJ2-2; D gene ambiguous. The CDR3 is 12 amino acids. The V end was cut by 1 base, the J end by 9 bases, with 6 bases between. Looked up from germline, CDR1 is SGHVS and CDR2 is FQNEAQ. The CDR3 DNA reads TGTGCCAGCAGCTTAGTTCCCTGGGAGCTGTTTTTT. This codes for CASSLVPWELFF.

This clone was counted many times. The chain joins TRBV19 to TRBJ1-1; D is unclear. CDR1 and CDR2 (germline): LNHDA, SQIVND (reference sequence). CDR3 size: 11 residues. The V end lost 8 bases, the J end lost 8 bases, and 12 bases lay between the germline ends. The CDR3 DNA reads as TGTGCCAGTCGAAGTGGAGCCGAAGCTTTCTTT. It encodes CASRSGAEAFF. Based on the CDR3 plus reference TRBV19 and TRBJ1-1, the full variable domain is DGGITQSPKYLFRKEGQNVTLSCEQNLNHDAMYWYRQDPGQGLRLIYYSQIVNDFQKGDIAEGYSVSREKKESFPLTVTSAQKNPTAFYLCASRSGAEAFFGQGTRLTVV.